This entry concerns a single T cell receptor beta chain. The specificity of this receptor is unknown. The input lacks base qualities; no much larger clone sits a single base away. This specimen belongs to a study of T cell changes during pregnancy in multiple sclerosis (dated by TCRdb to between 2018 and 2020). Regarding the complete study: Changes in the T cell repertoire over the course of pregnancy were examined in this study in women with multiple sclerosis.

Library preparation used the immunoSEQ multiplex PCR assay. TCRdb retrieved this table from immuneACCESS and kept in-frame rearrangements only. Not all clones are present; in checked studies, unresolved V genes account for under half, and no reason is known for the remainder. This sample gives approximately 70,000 clones in total; around nine tenths of them show up just once. The ten largest clones capture approximately 1.8% of the sample. At the junction V is shortened by 4 bases and J by 7 bases; bases outside the gene matches: 9. The CDR3 sequence holds 15 residues, the cysteine and phenylalanine included. Just the 45-base CDR3 DNA is kept, in frame starting at base 1. Per the germline V gene, SGHTS is the CDR1 and YDEGEE is the CDR2.

The material sequenced was peripheral blood, taken in the first trimester of pregnancy. The chain links TRBV5-8 with TRBJ1-5; 9 bases in the junction line up with TRBD1. The source of this sequence is a female donor in good health, enrolled as a control in a pregnancy study. The DNA sequence reads TGTGCCAGCAGCACTCCCGGGACAGGGTGGCAGCCCCAGCATTTT. Translated, it gives CASSTPGTGWQPQHF.